This T cell receptor beta chain appears in the sequencing data of a study of blood T cell repertoires in COVID-19 (dated by TCRdb to about 2020). Turning to the overall study: Samples from collaborators originated in the United States, Italy and Spain and spanned both the acute and convalescent phases of COVID-19. The prospective study material was composed of cDNA or gDNA derived from T cells, B-cell-depleted T cells, or PBMCs. The dataset comprised deeply sampled blood TCRbeta repertoires from subjects exposed to, actively infected with, or recovered from COVID-19. A freely available public database, intended as a resource for researchers studying the immune response to SARS-CoV-2, is where the repertoires were released. Samples came from the ongoing ImmuneRACE study (first 160 participants) plus 1,254 subjects from 6 global collaborators. The sample metadata nearly always contained a de-identified subject ID, COVID-19 status, age in years and sex. Where HLA class I and class II types were available, the types were taken from metadata supplied by the sample provider, not from assay-based typing. The investigation overall reported the following: The amount of clinical and demographic metadata varied by source and participant and was provided uncurated.

TCRbeta CDR3 regions were amplified from genomic DNA using the immunoSEQ Assay, a bias-controlled multiplex PCR. For the original study's pipeline: Nucleated cell counts per sample were estimated from amplification of reference gene primers within the assay. Sequence reads were collapsed and filtered to measure the absolute abundance of every unique TCRbeta CDR3 rearrangement. Productive Simpson clonality was computed per sample as the square root of Simpson's diversity index over productive rearrangements. TCRdb took over this immuneACCESS table, retaining in-frame rearrangements with V and J assigned. Such tables are incomplete; in checked studies, under half of the missing clones stem from an unresolved V gene, and the remainder is unexplained. Clone size and the V and J calls come from that table; the DNA yielded D and trimming. Here the sample has about 130,000 clones; roughly 80% occur a single time. Together, the top ten hold about 10% of the sample.

A second Seattle source provided samples from volunteer blood donors who had recovered from COVID-19. Collaborating institutions collected whole blood in K2EDTA tubes following their own protocols. For TCRbeta analysis, collaborators shipped samples in one of three forms: frozen whole blood, isolated PBMCs, or DNA extracted from either of those sample types. In this sample, this clone turned up once. Its cognate antigen has yet to be identified. Base qualities are not at hand, and no much larger clone is one base apart. As encoded in the germline V gene (reference sequence), CDR1 is MNHEY while CDR2 is SMNVEV. The CDR3 starts with the cysteine, ends with the phenylalanine, and has 14 residues. Only CDR3 DNA remains: 42 bases, in frame from the first base. The germline V end is reduced by 6 bases and the J end by 5 bases; junction bases left unmatched: 7.

The chain joins TRBV27 to TRBJ2-5; 9 bases in between match TRBD2. This TCR came from a man aged 55 to 70 who had recovered from COVID-19. The sequenced sample consisted of peripheral blood. The CDR3 loop reads CASSGLAPSETQYF. The nucleotide sequence reads TGTGCCAGCAGCGGACTAGCGCCCTCGGAGACCCAGTACTTC.